The clone carrying this T cell receptor beta chain showed up just a few times. Trimming left V 3 bases short and J 2 bases short, with 10 bases between. CDR3 length equals 14 residues. Germline V gene data show CDR1 as SGHTA and CDR2 as FQGNSA. In the library, each TCR cDNA molecule bore its own unique molecular identifier. TCRdb processed the 5' RACE reads anew with MiXCR; each CDR3 protein has one entry. Found here are some 100,000 distinct CDR3 sequences, 12% of them singletons; the top ten hold about 40%. The entry originates in a study of spatial heterogeneity in lung cancer. Time point indicated: sample taken at primary tumor resection. Approximately 70 TRACERx patients with early, untreated non-small cell lung cancer donated samples. From tumor, nontumor lung or frozen PBMC, whole RNA was taken unsorted for sequencing.

The chain couples TRBV7-2 to TRBJ1-2; perhaps TRBD1 as D (5 bases). Sample: PBMCs, taken at surgery. The receptor was derived from a male donor with early-stage non-small cell lung cancer. Written as DNA, the CDR3 is TGTGCCAGCAGCTTCCAGGGAATAAACTATGGCTACACCTTC. Protein product: CASSFQGINYGYTF.